Presented here are 5 T cell receptor beta chains from one specimen sequenced in a study of blood T cell repertoires in COVID-19. Data came from immunoSEQ multiplex PCR; TCRdb stores just in-frame clones and leaves some out. The sample shows approximately 210,000 clones, almost 85% of them seen only once. The sample consisted of peripheral blood. The receptors come from a woman in her forties or fifties with active or convalescent COVID-19.

The V gene is TRBV10-3, the J gene TRBJ2-7, with D uncertain. The V gene's germline CDR1 is ENHRY and CDR2 SYGVKD. The CDR3 runs to 12 residues. The V end lost 3 bases, the J end lost 0 bases, and 3 bases lay between the germline ends. This CDR3 reads CAISDGSYEQYV. The CDR3 bases are TGTGCCATCAGTGACGGCTCCTACGAGCAGTACGTC.

This chain connects TRBV2 to TRBJ1-5, with 10 nucleotides matching TRBD1. V shed 6 bases, J shed 16 bases, and the junction held 18 bases outside the gene matches. This CDR3 contains 15 residues. Germline values: CDR1 SNHLY, CDR2 FYNNEI. The CDR3 reads CASRLQPGQGPTGHF. The CDR3 nucleotides are TGTGCCAGCAGATTACAACCGGGACAGGGGCCCACGGGACATTTT.

The genes are TRBV9 and TRBJ2-5, with D uncertain. This CDR3 has 15 residues. V lost 0 bases and J 3 bases, leaving 12 bases between the germline ends. CDR1 is SGDLS and CDR2 is YYNGEE in the germline V gene. The CDR3 reads CASSVEARLKETQYF. The CDR3 coding sequence is TGTGCCAGCAGCGTAGAGGCCAGGCTAAAAGAGACCCAGTACTTC.

This sequence joins TRBV20-1 and TRBJ2-3, with D uncertain. V was trimmed by 5 bases and J by 5 bases, leaving 8 bases between them. This CDR3 is built from 11 residues. Germline CDR1 and CDR2: DFQATT and SNEGSKA (reference sequence). The CDR3 spells CSAPRGDTQYF. CDR3 nucleotide sequence: TGCAGTGCTCCCCGAGGAGATACGCAGTATTTT.

V is TRBV10-3 and J is TRBJ1-1, with 7 bases that match TRBD1. Germline V gene lookup returns CDR1 ENHRY and CDR2 SYGVKD. V dropped 0 bases and J dropped 2; count of bases not matched to a gene: 12. The CDR3 has 18 residues. CDR3 in amino acids: CAISESRGRGVGNTEAFF. The CDR3 DNA reads as TGTGCCATCAGTGAGTCGCGGGGCAGGGGGGTCGGCAACACTGAAGCTTTCTTT.